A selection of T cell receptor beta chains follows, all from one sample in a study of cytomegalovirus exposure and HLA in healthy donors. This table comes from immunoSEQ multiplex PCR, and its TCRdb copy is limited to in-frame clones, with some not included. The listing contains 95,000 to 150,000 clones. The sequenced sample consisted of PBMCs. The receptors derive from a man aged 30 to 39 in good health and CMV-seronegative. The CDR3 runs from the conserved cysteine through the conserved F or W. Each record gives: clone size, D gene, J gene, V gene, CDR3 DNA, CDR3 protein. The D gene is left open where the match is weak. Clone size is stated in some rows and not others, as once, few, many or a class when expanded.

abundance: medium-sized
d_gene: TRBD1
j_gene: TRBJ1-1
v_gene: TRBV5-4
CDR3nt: TGTGCCAGCAGCCAGGGACAGGGGGACAAAAAAGCTTTCTTT
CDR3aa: CASSQGQGDKKAFF

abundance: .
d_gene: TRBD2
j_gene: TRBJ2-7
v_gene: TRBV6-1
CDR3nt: TGTGCCAGCAGTGACTTTCTTGCGGGAGGGGGAGAGCAGTACTTC
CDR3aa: CASSDFLAGGGEQYF

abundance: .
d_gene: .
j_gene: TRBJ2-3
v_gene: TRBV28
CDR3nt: TGTGCCAGCAATGGCGGTAGCACAGATACGCAGTATTTT
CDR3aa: CASNGGSTDTQYF

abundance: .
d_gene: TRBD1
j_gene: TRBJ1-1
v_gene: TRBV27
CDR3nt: TGTGCCAGCAGGTCCCCGGGACAGGGAACTGAAGCTTTCTTT
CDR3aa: CASRSPGQGTEAFF

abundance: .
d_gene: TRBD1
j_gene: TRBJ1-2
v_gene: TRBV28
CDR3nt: TGTGCCAGCAGCGTACGACAGGGGGCGTTCTATGGCTACACCTTC
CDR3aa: CASSVRQGAFYGYTF

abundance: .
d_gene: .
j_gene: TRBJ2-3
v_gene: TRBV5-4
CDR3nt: TGTGCCAGCAGCTTTGCTAGCGGCACAGATACGCAGTATTTT
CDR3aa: CASSFASGTDTQYF

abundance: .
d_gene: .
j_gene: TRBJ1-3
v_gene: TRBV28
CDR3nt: TGTGCCAGCAGTTTAATCGTTTCTCCCCGAGACACCATATATTTT
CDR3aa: CASSLIVSPRDTIYF

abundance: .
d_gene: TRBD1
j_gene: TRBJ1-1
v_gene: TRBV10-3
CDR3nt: TGTGCCATCAGAAAACTAAACTCTGGGACAGCAAGGAACACTGAAGCTTTCTTT
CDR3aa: CAIRKLNSGTARNTEAFF

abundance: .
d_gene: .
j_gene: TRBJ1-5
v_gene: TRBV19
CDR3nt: TGTGCCAGTAACCCGACAGACCGGAGTCAGCCCCAGCATTTT
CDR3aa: CASNPTDRSQPQHF

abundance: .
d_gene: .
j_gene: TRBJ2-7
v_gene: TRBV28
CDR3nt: TGTGCCAGCAGTGTCCGATGGGGCGGGAACCTACACGAGCAGTACTTC
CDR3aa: CASSVRWGGNLHEQYF

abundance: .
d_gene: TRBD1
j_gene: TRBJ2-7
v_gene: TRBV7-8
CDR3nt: TGTGCCAGCAGCTCCGACTGGGGGACAGGTCAGGGGGAGAACTACGAGCAGTACTTC
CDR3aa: CASSSDWGTGQGENYEQYF

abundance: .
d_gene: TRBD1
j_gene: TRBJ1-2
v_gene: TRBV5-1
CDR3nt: TGCGCCAGCAGCCCCGACAGGGTGGAAGGCTACACCTTC
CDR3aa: CASSPDRVEGYTF

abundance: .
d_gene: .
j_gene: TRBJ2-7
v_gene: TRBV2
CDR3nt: TGTGCCAGCAGTGAAGCAAACTTGTCCTACGAGCAGTACTTC
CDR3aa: CASSEANLSYEQYF

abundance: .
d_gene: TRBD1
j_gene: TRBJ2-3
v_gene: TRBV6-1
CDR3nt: TGTGCCAGCAGTGAAGAATCCGGACAGGTGAGGTTAGATACGCAGTATTTT
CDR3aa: CASSEESGQVRLDTQYF

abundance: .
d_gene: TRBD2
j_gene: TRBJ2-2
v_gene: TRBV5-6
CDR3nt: TGTGCCAGCAGCTCACTAGCGGCCGGGGAGCTGTTTTTT
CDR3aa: CASSSLAAGELFF

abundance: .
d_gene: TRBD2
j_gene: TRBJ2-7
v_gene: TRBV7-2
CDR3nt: TGTGCCAGCAGCTCCGGGCTAGCGGGAGGGCCCCCCAACGAGCAGTACTTC
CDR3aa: CASSSGLAGGPPNEQYF

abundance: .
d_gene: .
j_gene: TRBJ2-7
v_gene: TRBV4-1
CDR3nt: TGCGCCAGCAGCCGACCCGGGACTGGGAACCTCTACGAGCAGTACTTC
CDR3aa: CASSRPGTGNLYEQYF

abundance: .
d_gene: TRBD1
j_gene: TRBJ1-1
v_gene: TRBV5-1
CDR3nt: TGCGCCAGCAGCTCAGACAGGGTGACTGAAGCTTTCTTT
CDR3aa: CASSSDRVTEAFF

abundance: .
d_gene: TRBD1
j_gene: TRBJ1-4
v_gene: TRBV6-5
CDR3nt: TGTGCCAGCAGGTCGGGACAGGAGAGTGAAAAACTGTTTTTT
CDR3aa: CASRSGQESEKLFF

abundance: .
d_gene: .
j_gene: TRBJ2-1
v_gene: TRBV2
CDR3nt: TGTGCCAGCAGTGTCGCGGCGTACAATGAGCAGTTCTTC
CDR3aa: CASSVAAYNEQFF

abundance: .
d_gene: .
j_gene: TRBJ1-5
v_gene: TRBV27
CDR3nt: TGTGCCAGCAGTTCTCAGGGATATCAGCCCCAGCATTTT
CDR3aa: CASSSQGYQPQHF

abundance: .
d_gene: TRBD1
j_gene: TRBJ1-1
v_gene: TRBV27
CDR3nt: TGTGCCAGCAGGACACAGGGGGCGAGCACTGAAGCTTTCTTT
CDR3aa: CASRTQGASTEAFF

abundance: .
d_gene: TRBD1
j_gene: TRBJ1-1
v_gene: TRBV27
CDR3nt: TGTGCCAGCAGTTTTTTAGGGGGCGGTGGAAACACTGAAGCTTTCTTT
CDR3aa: CASSFLGGGGNTEAFF

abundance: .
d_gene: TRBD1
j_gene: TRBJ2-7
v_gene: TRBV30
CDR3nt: TGTGCCTGGAGCGGAGGACAGGGGACATACGAGCAGTACTTC
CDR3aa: CAWSGGQGTYEQYF

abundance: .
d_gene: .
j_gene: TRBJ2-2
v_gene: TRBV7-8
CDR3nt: TGTGCCAGCAGCTCCCCGACGACAACCGGGGAGCTGTTTTTT
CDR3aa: CASSSPTTTGELFF

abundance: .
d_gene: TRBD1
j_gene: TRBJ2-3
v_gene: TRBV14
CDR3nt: TGTGCCAGCAGCCCTCCGGGACAGGGAGGTGCAGATACGCAGTATTTT
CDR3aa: CASSPPGQGGADTQYF

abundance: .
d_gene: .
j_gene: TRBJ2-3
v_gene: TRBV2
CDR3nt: TGTGCCAGCAGTAGATTCGGGAGCCCCTACACAGATACGCAGTATTTT
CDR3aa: CASSRFGSPYTDTQYF

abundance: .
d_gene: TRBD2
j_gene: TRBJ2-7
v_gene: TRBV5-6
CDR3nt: TGTGCCAGCAGCTCTCTAGCGGGTTCTGACTACGAGCAGTACTTC
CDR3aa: CASSSLAGSDYEQYF

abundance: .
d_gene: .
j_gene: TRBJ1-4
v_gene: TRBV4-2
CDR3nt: TGTGCCAGCAGCCAGAGTCTAGGGACTGTTAATGAAAAACTGTTTTTT
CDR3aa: CASSQSLGTVNEKLFF

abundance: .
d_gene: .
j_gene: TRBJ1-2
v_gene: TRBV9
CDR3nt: TGTGCCAGCAGCGTAGGGGGAGATTACTATGGCTACACCTTC
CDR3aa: CASSVGGDYYGYTF

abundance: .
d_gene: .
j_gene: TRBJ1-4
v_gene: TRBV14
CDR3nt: TGTGCCAGCAGTCCAGGGCTGTCTAATGAAAAACTGTTTTTT
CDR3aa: CASSPGLSNEKLFF

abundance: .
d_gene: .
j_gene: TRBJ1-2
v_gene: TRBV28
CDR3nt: TGTGCGCTAGCCGGAGGTAACTATGGCTACACCTTC
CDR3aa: CALAGGNYGYTF